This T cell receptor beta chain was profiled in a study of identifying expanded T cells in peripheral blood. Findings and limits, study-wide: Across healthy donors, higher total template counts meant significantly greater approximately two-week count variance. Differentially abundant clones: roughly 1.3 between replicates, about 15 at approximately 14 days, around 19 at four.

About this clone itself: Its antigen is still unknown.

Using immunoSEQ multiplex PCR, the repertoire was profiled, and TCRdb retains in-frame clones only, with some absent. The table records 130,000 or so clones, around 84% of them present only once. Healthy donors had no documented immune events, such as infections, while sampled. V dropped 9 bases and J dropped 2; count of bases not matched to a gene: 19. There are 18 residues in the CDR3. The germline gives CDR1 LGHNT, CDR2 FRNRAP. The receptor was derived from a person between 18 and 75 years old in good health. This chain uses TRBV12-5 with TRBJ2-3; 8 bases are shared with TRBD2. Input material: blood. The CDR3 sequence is CARRRIAGRIALTDTQYF. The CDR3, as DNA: TGTGCTAGACGGCGGATAGCGGGGCGGATCGCCCTCACAGATACGCAGTATTTT.